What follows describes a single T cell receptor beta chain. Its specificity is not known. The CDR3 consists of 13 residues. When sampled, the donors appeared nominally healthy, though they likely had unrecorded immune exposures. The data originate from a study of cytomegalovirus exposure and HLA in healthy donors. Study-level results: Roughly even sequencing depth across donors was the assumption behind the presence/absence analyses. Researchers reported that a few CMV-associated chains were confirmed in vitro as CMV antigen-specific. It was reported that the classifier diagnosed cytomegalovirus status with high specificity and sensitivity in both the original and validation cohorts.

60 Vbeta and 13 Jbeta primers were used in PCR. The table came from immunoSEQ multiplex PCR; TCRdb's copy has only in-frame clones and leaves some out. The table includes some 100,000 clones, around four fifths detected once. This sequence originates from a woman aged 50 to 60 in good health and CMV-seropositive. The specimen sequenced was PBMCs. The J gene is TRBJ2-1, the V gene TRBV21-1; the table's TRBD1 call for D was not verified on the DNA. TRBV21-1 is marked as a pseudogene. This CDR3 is CASSNRTGNEQFF. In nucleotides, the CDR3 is TGTGCCAGCAGCAACAGGACAGGGAATGAGCAGTTCTTC.